This T cell receptor beta chain emerged from a study of cytomegalovirus exposure and HLA in healthy donors. Amplification used 60 Vbeta primers and 13 Jbeta primers. Libraries were prepared by immunoSEQ multiplex PCR; TCRdb keeps only in-frame clonotypes and omits some of them. This table holds around 190,000 clones, around three quarters found once. Study-wide results and limits: The classifier, whose performance was assessed in both the original and validation cohorts, reportedly diagnosed cytomegalovirus status with high specificity and sensitivity.

This CDR3 is 13 amino acids long. CDR1 SGHDT and CDR2 YYEEEE come from the germline V gene. Points on this clone: Its specificity is not known.

This chain links TRBV5-6 with TRBJ2-5; weak D call: TRBD1 (5 bases). The end of the DNA aligns better with TRBJ2-7, so the J call may be wrong. Sequencing input: PBMCs. The source is a woman under 30 in good health and CMV-seronegative. CDR3 loop: CASSLGQFYEQYF. CDR3 nucleotide sequence: TGTGCCAGCAGCTTGGGACAGTTCTACGAGCAGTACTTC.